Each of the 26 T cell receptor beta chains below was sequenced from the same sample in a study of blood T cell repertoires in COVID-19. Repertoires were generated with immunoSEQ multiplex PCR, while TCRdb's copy carries only in-frame clones and drops some. This table holds roughly 460,000 clones, about 90% found once. The sequenced material came from peripheral blood. These receptors were collected from a man aged 18 to 35 with COVID-19, enrolled during active disease.

V usage is TRBV7-8 and J usage is TRBJ1-1; 11 bases align to TRBD1. V shed 4 bases, J shed 6 bases, and the junction held 1 base outside the gene matches. The CDR3 spans 13 residues. The germline CDR1 and CDR2 sequences are SGHVS and FQNEAQ. The CDR3 region is CASSWDRGSEAFF. CDR3 DNA: TGTGCCAGCAGCTGGGACAGGGGGTCTGAAGCTTTCTTT.

The chain carries TRBV11-3 and TRBJ2-5, with 7 bases identical to TRBD1. The CDR3 loop spans 16 amino acids. Looked up from germline, CDR1 is SGHNT and CDR2 is YENEEA. Trimming removed 5 bases from V and 2 bases from J; junction bases left unmatched: 11. In DNA, the CDR3 is TGTGCCAGCAGCCCCGGACAGGTGAAACCTCAAGAGACCCAGTACTTC. It codes for CASSPGQVKPQETQYF.

There are many counts of this clone. This chain joins TRBV6-5 and TRBJ1-2; 8 positions agree with TRBD1. Per the germline V gene, CDR1 is MNHEY and CDR2 is SVGAGI. V gave up 6 bases and J gave up 7 bases; unmatched junction bases: 7. There are 13 residues in the CDR3. The CDR3: CASSYQGAVGYTF. CDR3 in DNA: TGTGCCAGCAGCTACCAGGGGGCGGTTGGCTACACCTTC.

J is TRBJ2-3 and V is TRBV6-5; 10 bases fit TRBD1. Looked up from germline, CDR1 is MNHEY and CDR2 is SVGAGI. There are 14 residues in the CDR3. V lost 6 bases, J lost 3 bases, and 3 bases stayed unmatched. In DNA form, the CDR3 reads TGTGCCAGCAGGGACAGGGGGGAGACAGATACGCAGTATTTT. Translated, it gives CASRDRGETDTQYF.

The rearrangement links TRBV11-3 to TRBJ2-5; 7 bases line up with TRBD1. The CDR3 totals 15 residues. Per germline, CDR1 SGHNT and CDR2 YENEEA. The V and J ends lost 5 bases and 3 bases, in that order; junction bases with no gene match: 9. In DNA, the CDR3 is TGTGCCAGCAGCCCCAGGGACAGCCTTGAAGAGACCCAGTACTTC. This sequence encodes CASSPRDSLEETQYF.

The chain recombines TRBV24-1 with TRBJ2-7; 10 bases line up with TRBD1. Looked up from germline, CDR1 is KGHDR and CDR2 is SFDVKD. Trimming cost V 2 bases and J 2 bases; bases outside gene matches: 2. The CDR3 has 15 amino acids. The CDR3 region has the DNA TGTGCCACCAGTGATTCCGGGACAGGGGCCTACGAGCAGTACTTC. It translates to CATSDSGTGAYEQYF.

As DNA, the CDR3 is TGTGCCAGCAGTCGTCCTAGCGGGGGTATCAACAATGAGCAGTTCTTC. This translates into CASSRPSGGINNEQFF. The chain recombines TRBV3-1 (or the pseudogene TRBV3-2) with TRBJ2-1; 10 bases are a match to TRBD2. Per the germline V gene, CDR1 is LGHDT and CDR2 is YNNKEL (reference sequence). The length of the CDR3 is 16 residues. V gave up 6 bases and J gave up 5 bases; unmatched junction bases: 10.

This chain joins TRBV9 and TRBJ2-1; D may be TRBD1 (6 bases). CDR1 SGDLS and CDR2 YYNGEE come from the germline V gene. Between the trimmed V and J ends, which lost 0 bases and 6 bases, there was a span of 13 bases. CDR3 size: 15 residues. CDR3 sequence (DNA): TGTGCCAGCAGCGTAGGGGGGCCTAAGCCCAATGAGCAGTTCTTC. Its translation: CASSVGGPKPNEQFF.

This chain links TRBV15 with TRBJ2-3, with a tentative D call TRBD1 (6 bases). The length of the CDR3 is 16 residues. Germline V CDR1 and CDR2: LNHNV, YYDKDF (reference sequence). Trimming shortened V by 1 base and J by 1 base, and 12 bases separated the two germline ends. The CDR3 sequence is CATSRVAGDGTDTQYF. The DNA for the CDR3 is TGTGCCACCAGCAGAGTCGCAGGGGATGGCACAGATACGCAGTATTTT.

The chain couples TRBV27 to TRBJ1-6; 7 bases are shared with TRBD1. J lost 8 bases, V lost 4 bases, and 8 bases had no gene match. CDR3 size: 15 residues. Germline CDR1 is MNHEY and CDR2 is SMNVEV (reference sequence). The CDR3: CASSSRPGTDSPLHF. For the CDR3, the DNA is TGTGCCAGCAGTTCCCGCCCCGGGACAGATTCACCCCTCCACTTT.

This chain links TRBV27 with TRBJ1-2; D is perhaps TRBD1 (6 bases). Germline CDR1 MNHEY, CDR2 SMNVEV (reference sequence). This CDR3 spans 14 amino acids. Between the trimmed V and J ends, which lost 6 bases and 3 bases, there was a span of 14 bases. CDR3 sequence (DNA): TGTGCCAGCAGAGGGTCAGGGGTCGACTATGGCTACACCTTC. This encodes CASRGSGVDYGYTF.

The chain combines TRBV19 with TRBJ2-1; 14 bases map to TRBD2. This CDR3 contains 17 residues. V shed 5 bases, J shed 0 bases, and the junction held 3 bases outside the gene matches. CDR1 is LNHDA and CDR2 is SQIVND in the germline V gene (reference sequence). CDR3 sequence (DNA): TGTGCCAGTAGTGGACTAGCGGGAGGCCACTCCTACAATGAGCAGTTCTTC. It yields the protein CASSGLAGGHSYNEQFF.

The gene calls are TRBV21-1 and TRBJ1-1; no DNA check was done on the table's D call, TRBD1. TRBV21-1 represents a pseudogene. The CDR3 consists of 11 residues. In DNA form, the CDR3 reads TGTGCCAGCAGCAAAGTCAGAGAAGCTTTCTTT. Residues: CASSKVREAFF.

The chain employs TRBV5-1 and TRBJ2-1, with D possibly TRBD2 on 5 matching bases. This CDR3 is built from 19 residues. Germline assignment: CDR1 SGHRS and CDR2 YFSETQ. Deletions cut 4 bases from V and 6 bases from J, with 29 bases between. The CDR3, as DNA: TGCGCCAGCAGCCCGACCCCCCGGGTTCCACTGGGAGCTCGCAATGAGCAGTTCTTC. Translated: CASSPTPRVPLGARNEQFF.

The chain recombines TRBV6-5 with TRBJ2-7; TRBD1 matches at 7 bases. Trimming cost V 6 bases and J 4 bases; bases outside gene matches: 9. This CDR3 is 14 amino acids long. Germline lookup yields CDR1 MNHEY and CDR2 SVGAGI. This chain's CDR3 is CASSDRDGLYEQYF. In DNA form, the CDR3 reads TGTGCCAGCAGCGACAGGGACGGGTTATACGAGCAGTACTTC.

This clone was counted between two and nine times. The chain joins TRBV24-1 to TRBJ2-3; 7 nucleotides line up with TRBD1. Unmatched junction bases numbered 6, after V lost 4 bases and J lost 3 bases. The germline V gene encodes CDR1 KGHDR and CDR2 SFDVKD. The CDR3 runs to 15 residues. The CDR3 bases are TGTGCCACCAGTGACCCCGACAGGGCGACAGATACGCAGTATTTT. This translates into CATSDPDRATDTQYF.

The rearrangement links TRBV7-9 to TRBJ2-2; 8 positions match TRBD1. V lost 10 bases to trimming and J lost 2 bases; unmatched junction nucleotides: 3. CDR1 and CDR2 (germline): SEHNR, FQNEAQ (reference sequence). The CDR3 has 13 residues. In DNA, the CDR3 is TGTGCCATCGGACAGGGAAACACCGGGGAGCTGTTTTTT. Its protein is CAIGQGNTGELFF.

The J gene is TRBJ2-4, the V gene TRBV11-3; 8 nucleotides match TRBD1. CDR1 and CDR2 (germline): SGHNT, YENEEA. The CDR3 has 15 amino acids. J lost 10 bases, V lost 5 bases, and 13 bases had no gene match. The CDR3 sequence is CASSPLQGDSAIQYF. CDR3 DNA sequence: TGTGCCAGCAGCCCATTACAGGGGGATTCGGCGATTCAGTACTTC.

In the case of this clone: This same CDR3 is encoded by further DNA sequences in the sample. This chain links TRBV15 with TRBJ2-5; weak D call: TRBD1 (5 bases). The CDR3 sequence is 15 residues long. V lost 0 bases and J lost 0, with 8 bases in between. The germline V gene has CDR1 LNHNV and CDR2 YYDKDF (reference sequence). The CDR3 coding sequence is TGTGCCACCAGCAGAGATAGGGGTTACCAAGAGACCCAGTACTTC. This codes for CATSRDRGYQETQYF.

The genes are TRBV18 and TRBJ2-2; maybe TRBD1 (6 bases). This CDR3 has 18 residues. V was trimmed by 3 bases and J by 7 bases, leaving 24 bases between them. The V gene's germline CDR1 is KGHSH and CDR2 LQKENI. DNA of the CDR3: TGTGCCAGCTCACCTGCGTCCACGGCAGGGGTTTATATCGGGGAGCTGTTTTTT. It is translated as CASSPASTAGVYIGELFF.

The rearrangement uses TRBV9 and TRBJ2-1; 10 positions agree with TRBD2. In germline, CDR1 is SGDLS, CDR2 YYNGEE. The CDR3 runs 15 residues. The trim removed 4 bases at V and 4 bases at J, leaving 5 bases unmatched. The CDR3 DNA reads TGTGCCAGCAGCACCAGACTAGCGGGTTACAATGAGCAGTTCTTC. It specifies CASSTRLAGYNEQFF.

This chain connects TRBV13 to TRBJ2-7; a possible D gene is TRBD1 (5 bases). Trimming stripped 3 bases from V and 6 bases from J, with 15 bases between. The germline V gene encodes CDR1 PRHDT and CDR2 FYEKMQ (reference sequence). CDR3 size: 14 residues. The CDR3 here is CASSLGQGPLEQYF. CDR3 in DNA: TGTGCCAGCAGCTTGGGTCAGGGCCCCCTCGAGCAGTACTTC. The whole variable domain, remainder taken from reference TRBV13 and TRBJ2-7, is AAGVIQSPRHLIKEKRETATLKCYPIPRHDTVYWYQQGPGQDPQFLISFYEKMQSDKGSIPDRFSAQQFSDYHSELNMSSLELGDSALYFCASSLGQGPLEQYFGPGTRLTVT.

The chain recombines TRBV2 with TRBJ2-7; 7 bases fit TRBD1. The CDR3 covers 16 residues. J was trimmed by 4 bases and V by 4 bases; bases with no gene match: 13. CDR1 and CDR2 (germline): SNHLY, FYNNEI. This chain's CDR3 is CASSGSRTGKTYEQYF. The CDR3 DNA reads TGTGCCAGCAGTGGATCAAGGACAGGAAAAACATACGAGCAGTACTTC.

The J gene is TRBJ2-5, the V gene TRBV11-3; tentative D call: TRBD1 (5 bases). This CDR3 spans 11 amino acids. Trimming pared 6 bases from V and 3 bases from J, leaving 5 bases between. Germline CDR1 is SGHNT and CDR2 is YENEEA. This CDR3 reads CASRGEETQYF. Here the CDR3 DNA reads TGTGCCAGCAGAGGGGAAGAGACCCAGTACTTC.

This rearrangement joins TRBV14 to TRBJ1-2; TRBD1 is a possible D gene (5 bases). The CDR3 is 17 residues long. The germline V and J ends were trimmed by 0 bases and 5 bases, with 19 bases remaining between them. The germline V gene encodes CDR1 SGHDN and CDR2 FVKESK. In nucleotides, the CDR3 is TGTGCCAGCAGCCAAGAGAAAGGGGCTACCACCCCTTATGGCTACACCTTC. This sequence encodes CASSQEKGATTPYGYTF.

This chain connects TRBV9 to TRBJ2-2, with 11 positions matching TRBD1. Germline V gene data show CDR1 as SGDLS and CDR2 as YYNGEE. The CDR3 is made up of 15 amino acids. V was clipped by 2 bases and J by 11 bases; unmatched bases: 8. Here the CDR3 DNA reads TGTGCCAGCAGCGTCCAGGTCGGGACAGGGGGAGAGCTGTTTTTT. Its translation is CASSVQVGTGGELFF.